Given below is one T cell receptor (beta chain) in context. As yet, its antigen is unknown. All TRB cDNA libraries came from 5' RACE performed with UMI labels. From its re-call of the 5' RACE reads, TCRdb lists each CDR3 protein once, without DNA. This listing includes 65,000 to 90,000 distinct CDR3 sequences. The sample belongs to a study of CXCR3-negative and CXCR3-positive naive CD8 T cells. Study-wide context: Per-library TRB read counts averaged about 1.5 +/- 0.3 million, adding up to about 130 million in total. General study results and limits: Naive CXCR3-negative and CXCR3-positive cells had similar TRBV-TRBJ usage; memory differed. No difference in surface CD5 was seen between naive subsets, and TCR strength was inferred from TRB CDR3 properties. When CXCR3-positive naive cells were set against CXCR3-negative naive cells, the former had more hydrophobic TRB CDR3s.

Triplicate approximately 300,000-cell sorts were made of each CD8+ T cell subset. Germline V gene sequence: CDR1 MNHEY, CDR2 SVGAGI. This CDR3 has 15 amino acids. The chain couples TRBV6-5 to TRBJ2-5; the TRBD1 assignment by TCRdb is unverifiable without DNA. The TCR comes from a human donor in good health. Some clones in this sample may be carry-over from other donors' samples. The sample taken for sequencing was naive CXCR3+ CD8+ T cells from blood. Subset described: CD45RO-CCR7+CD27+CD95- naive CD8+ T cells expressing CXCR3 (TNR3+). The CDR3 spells CASSYSAGGMETQYF.